This entry lists 13 T cell receptor beta chains sequenced from one sample in a study of a mutant IDH1 vaccine in newly diagnosed glioma. The time point: week 5, during vaccination. Each dose delivered 300 ug of mutant IDH1 20-mer peptide subcutaneously with imiquimod. Using immunoSEQ multiplex PCR, the repertoire was profiled, and TCRdb retains in-frame clones only, with some absent. The sample has over 30,000 clones, roughly 54% seen once. No antigens are known for them. The material sequenced was PBMCs, taken from a glioma patient whose treatment included an IDH1 peptide vaccine. These TCRs come from a woman in her late teens or twenties with glioma.

CDR3 in amino acids: CASSHLGTGVGYTF. CDR3 in DNA: TGCGCCAGCAGCCACTTAGGGACAGGGGTCGGCTACACCTTC. The chain is built from TRBV4-1 and TRBJ1-2, with TRBD1 identical over 10 bases. The CDR3 has 14 amino acids. The germline gives CDR1 MGHRA, CDR2 YSYEKL. With V trimmed by 3 bases and J by 8 bases, 6 bases remained unmatched.

The V and J genes are TRBV28 and TRBJ1-2; no clear D. V lost 1 base to trimming and J lost 4 bases, with 10 bases between them. CDR3 length equals 14 residues. Germline-derived CDR1 and CDR2 are MDHEN and SYDVKM. CDR3 protein: CASSLYSGIYGYTF. CDR3 DNA sequence: TGTGCCAGCAGTTTATACTCCGGGATCTATGGCTACACCTTC.

The gene calls are TRBV7-9 and TRBJ1-1; the D is unclear. The CDR3 spans 13 residues. Germline lookup yields CDR1 SEHNR and CDR2 FQNEAQ (reference sequence). V lost 5 bases and J 1 base, leaving 8 bases between the germline ends. CDR3 region: CASSQTGNTEAFF. CDR3 bases: TGTGCCAGCAGCCAGACGGGGAACACTGAAGCTTTCTTT.

The chain links TRBV13 to TRBJ2-3, with 8 bases lining up with TRBD1. The CDR3 covers 15 residues. Germline CDR1 and CDR2: PRHDT and FYEKMQ (reference sequence). V lost 3 bases, J lost 4 bases, and 6 bases stayed unmatched. DNA for the CDR3: TGTGCCAGCAGCTTCGGACAGGGAGCCCCAGATACGCAGTATTTT. The encoded protein is CASSFGQGAPDTQYF.

In this sample, this clone turned up once. The chain has TRBV19 and TRBJ2-5; D perhaps matches TRBD1 (5 bases). The CDR3 extends over 14 amino acids. Germline CDR1 LNHDA, CDR2 SQIVND (reference sequence). The V end was cut by 3 bases, the J end by 4 bases, with 12 bases between. The CDR3 sequence is CASSMSWQGETQYF. DNA for the CDR3: TGTGCCAGTAGTATGAGCTGGCAGGGAGAGACCCAGTACTTC.

This clone was observed once. Its ends do not fully match the called genes, so a read error is possible. The genes are TRBV7-2 and TRBJ2-1; TRBD2 matches 12 bases. Germline V CDR1 and CDR2: SGHTA, FQGNSA. The CDR3 runs to 16 residues. The CDR3 bases are TGTGCCAGCAGCTCCACGACTAGCGGGAGTCCGGGAAGCACGGTCTTC. Translating gives CASSSTTSGSPGSTVF.

This chain connects TRBV5-4 to TRBJ2-3; D is possibly TRBD2 (7 bases). V lost 7 bases to trimming and J lost 4 bases, with 22 bases between them. The CDR3 contains 16 residues. Germline assignment: CDR1 SGHNT and CDR2 YYREEE (reference sequence). In nucleotides, the CDR3 is TGTGCCAGCGGACTCTGGGGGGGGCTGGTAGCAGATACGCAGTATTTT. Its protein product is CASGLWGGLVADTQYF.

This rearrangement joins TRBV29-1 to TRBJ1-1; D is unresolved. V gave up 2 bases and J gave up 6 bases, with 16 bases separating them. The CDR3 has 14 amino acids. In germline, CDR1 is SQVTM, CDR2 ANQGSEA. CDR3 sequence reads: CSVERAPVGPEAFF. In DNA, the CDR3 is TGCAGCGTTGAACGCGCACCGGTGGGCCCTGAAGCTTTCTTT. Full variable domain (missing parts from reference TRBV29-1 and TRBJ1-1): SAVISQKPSRDICQRGTSLTIQCQVDSQVTMMFWYRQQPGQSLTLIATANQGSEATYESGFVIDKFPISRPNLTFSTLTVSNMSPEDSSIYLCSVERAPVGPEAFFGQGTRLTVV.

This clone has only a few counts. The chain uses TRBV15 and TRBJ1-5, with D unresolved. The CDR3 length is 13 residues. CDR1 and CDR2 from the germline V gene are LNHNV and YYDKDF (reference sequence). The V end lost 9 bases, the J end lost 0 bases, and 9 bases lay between the germline ends. The CDR3 coding sequence is TGTGCCACGAGCGGAAATAGCAATCAGCCCCAGCATTTT. It is translated as CATSGNSNQPQHF.

This clone was observed a single time. The CDR3 bases are TGTGCCAGCAGCGAGGTCAGGGACTATGGCTACACCTTC. Its protein product is CASSEVRDYGYTF. The rearrangement joins TRBV11-2 to TRBJ1-2; D perhaps matches TRBD1 (5 bases). Trimming took off 5 bases at V and 3 bases at J, with 10 bases between the two ends. The CDR3 extends over 13 amino acids. Germline values: CDR1 SGHAT, CDR2 FQNNGV.

This chain joins TRBV25-1 and TRBJ1-4; 10 bases fit TRBD1. Germline V gene data show CDR1 as MGHDK and CDR2 as SYGVNS. With 2 bases clipped from V and 8 bases from J, the junction kept 5 bases outside the gene matches. The CDR3 covers 15 residues. CDR3 amino acids: CASSEPDRGQEKLFF. The CDR3 region has the DNA TGTGCCAGCAGTGAACCCGACAGGGGGCAAGAAAAACTGTTTTTT. Full variable domain (outside the CDR3, taken from reference TRBV25-1 and TRBJ1-4): EADIYQTPRYLVIGTGKKITLECSQTMGHDKMYWYQQDPGMELHLIHYSYGVNSTEKGDLSSESTVSRIRTEHFPLTLESARPSHTSQYLCASSEPDRGQEKLFFGSGTQLSVL.

This clone occurred a few times. The V call is TRBV18, the J call TRBJ1-1; D call uncertain. CDR3 size: 15 residues. V dropped 3 bases and J dropped 1 base, with 12 bases sitting between them. In germline, CDR1 is KGHSH, CDR2 LQKENI. The CDR3 reads CASSPSGQRNTEAFF. CDR3 bases: TGTGCCAGCTCACCGAGCGGTCAGAGGAACACTGAAGCTTTCTTT.

V and J are TRBV19 and TRBJ2-4; maybe TRBD2 (5 bases). The CDR3 runs 15 residues. Trimming shortened V by 0 bases and J by 6 bases, and 12 bases separated the two germline ends. Germline loops: CDR1 LNHDA, CDR2 SQIVND (reference sequence). The CDR3 DNA sequence: TGTGCCAGTAGTATAGATCTTACGGGGAGAAACATTCAGTACTTC. It specifies CASSIDLTGRNIQYF.